The rows below give T cell receptor beta chains drawn from one sample of a study of tumor-infiltrating lymphocytes in primary liver carcinoma. TCRdb redid the calling of the multiplex PCR reads with MiXCR, one entry per CDR3 protein. The repertoire consists of hundreds of thousands of distinct CDR3 sequences, with approximately 58% occurring once and the leading ten covering 15% to 20%. Specimen: peripheral blood. The receptors originated from a woman aged 25 to 45 with primary liver carcinoma and hepatitis B virus infection. Both conserved end residues are part of each CDR3. A D gene is named only where the DNA matches it firmly. Rows give clone size only sometimes, using once, few, many, or a class for an expanded clone.

d_call j_call v_call clone_size cdr3_aa cdr3_nt
NA TRBJ2-3 TRBV6-2/TRBV6-3 NA CASSYFAGPLTDTQYF TGTGCCAGCAGTTACTTCGCAGGGCCCCTCACAGATACGCAGTATTTT
TRBD2 TRBJ2-5 TRBV6-6 few CASSPLGRAGVETQYF TGTGCCAGCAGCCCCCTAGGCAGGGCGGGGGTAGAGACCCAGTACTTC
NA TRBJ2-5 TRBV4-2 NA CASSRQKNETQYF TGTGCCAGCAGCCGCCAGAAGAACGAGACCCAGTACTTC
NA TRBJ2-2 TRBV7-9 NA CASSPLERNTGELFF TGTGCCAGCAGCCCTCTTGAGCGGAACACCGGGGAGCTTTTTTTT
NA TRBJ2-7 TRBV6-2/TRBV6-3 many CASSLTTIGGQYF TGTGCCAGCAGTCTAACCACCATCGGAGGGCAGTACTTC
NA TRBJ2-7 TRBV11-3 NA CASSSVGQNKQYF TGTGCCAGCAGCAGCGTCGGACAGAACAAGCAGTACTTC
NA TRBJ1-3 TRBV12-3/TRBV12-4 few CASRSTGKGNTIYF TGTGCCAGCAGATCGACAGGAAAAGGAAACACCATATATTTT
NA TRBJ1-4 TRBV10-3 NA CAISSRGVGEKLFF TGCGCCATCAGTTCACGGGGCGTCGGTGAAAAACTGTTTTTT
TRBD2 TRBJ2-3 TRBV9 NA CASSPRDRSGGTDTQYF TGTGCCAGCAGCCCCCGGGACCGCAGCGGGGGCACAGATACGCAGTATTTT
NA TRBJ2-2 TRBV29-1 many CSVFSNGELFF TGCAGCGTTTTCTCCAACGGGGAGCTGTTTTTT
NA TRBJ2-3 TRBV11-3 many CASSLEMRHTQYF TGTGCCAGCAGCTTAGAGATGCGCCATACGCAGTATTTT
TRBD2 TRBJ2-1 TRBV6-2/TRBV6-3 few CAASGDSSYNEQFF TGTGCCGCGAGCGGGGATAGCTCCTACAATGAGCAGTTCTTC
NA TRBJ2-3 TRBV14 few CASSQDGVRDTQYF TGTGCTAGCAGCCAAGACGGGGTACGAGATACGCAGTATTTT
TRBD2 TRBJ2-1 TRBV11-3 many CASSLEASGYNEQFF TGTGCCAGCAGCTTAGAGGCTAGCGGGTACAATGAGCAGTTCTTC
NA TRBJ2-1 TRBV11-2 NA CAGSLGGSANEQLF TGTGCCGGCAGCTTGGGTGGTTCGGCGAATGAGCAGCTCTTC
NA TRBJ2-7 TRBV11-2 NA CASSLAPQSVRIHEQYF TGTGCCAGCAGCTTAGCCCCCCAGAGTGTACGTATCCACGAGCAGTACTTC
TRBD2 TRBJ2-7 TRBV11-1 NA CAISLAVAGGPIHEQYF TGTGCCATCAGCTTGGCCGTAGCGGGAGGGCCGATCCATGAGCAGTACTTC
NA TRBJ2-5 TRBV5-6 NA CASSFVGAETQYF TGTGCCAGCAGCTTTGTGGGAGCGGAGACCCAGTACTTC
NA TRBJ1-5 TRBV4-2 NA CASSQFGQPQHF TGTGCCAGCAGCCAATTTGGGCAGCCCCAGCATTTT
NA TRBJ2-6 TRBV11-2 NA CASSPQAYPGANVLTF TGTGCCAGCAGCCCACAGGCGTACCCTGGGGCCAACGTCCTGACTTTC
TRBD1 TRBJ1-2 TRBV4-3 many CASSPETGQTGGYTF TGCGCCAGCAGCCCGGAGACAGGGCAGACAGGGGGCTACACCTTC
NA TRBJ1-4 TRBV12-3/TRBV12-4 NA CASSESDFATNEKLVF TGTGCCAGCAGTGAGTCGGACTTTGCAACTAATGAAAAACTGGTTTTT
TRBD1 TRBJ2-1 TRBV5-1 NA CASNRDRGYNEQFF TGCGCCAGCAACCGGGACAGGGGGTACAATGAGCAGTTCTTC
NA TRBJ2-7 TRBV29-1 once CSVGGGTVKMDEQYF TGCAGCGTTGGGGGGGGGACAGTGAAAATGGACGAGCAGTACTTC
TRBD1 TRBJ1-3 TRBV7-8 few CASSPHPDRDGNTIYF TGTGCCAGCAGCCCCCACCCAGACAGGGATGGAAACACCATATATTTT
NA TRBJ2-7 TRBV6-2/TRBV6-3 few CASSYGGRSSYEQYF TGTGCCAGCAGTTATGGTGGGAGGAGCTCCTACGAGCAATACTTC